The source of this TCR beta chain is a study of human T cells and chemical hapten exposure. Study-level information: Small differences in pooled library volume mainly drove the variation in TCR yields per sample. General observations from the study: Counts of TCRs above 1 in 1000 frequency stayed unchanged with DPC sensitization.

The library tagged individual cDNA molecules with unique molecular identifiers. Authors' processing steps: A per-sample median of around 100,000 TCRs was observed, with a range of roughly 23,224 to 700,000. A single record per CDR3 protein comes from TCRdb applying MiXCR to the reads. TCRdb's processing, not the authors' own work, is the source of the V and J calls. The data contain around 120,000 distinct CDR3 sequences, 8.5% of them seen just once; the ten biggest clones take up approximately 1.5%. In regard to this clonotype: Its antigen is unknown.

Someone pulled total RNA out of unfractionated whole blood. Sequencing was done on a sample of whole blood. The receptor was isolated from a human donor in good health. Some clones in this sample may be carry-over from other donors' samples.

DNA of the CDR3: TGTGCCAGCAGCCAAAGCCTACAGGGATTTGGAAACACCATATATTTT. Translated: CASSQSLQGFGNTIYF. The gene calls are TRBV7-9 and TRBJ1-3, with a tentative D call TRBD1 (6 bases). V was cut by 5 bases and J by 3 bases, with 17 bases left in between. Germline V gene lookup returns CDR1 SEHNR and CDR2 FQNEAQ (reference sequence). The CDR3 spans 16 residues. Drawing the rest from reference TRBV7-9 and TRBJ1-3, the complete variable domain is DTGVSQNPRHKITKRGQNVTFRCDPISEHNRLYWYRQTLGQGPEFLTYFQNEAQLEKSRLLSDRFSAERPKGSFSTLEIQRTEQGDSAMYLCASSQSLQGFGNTIYFGEGSWLTVV.